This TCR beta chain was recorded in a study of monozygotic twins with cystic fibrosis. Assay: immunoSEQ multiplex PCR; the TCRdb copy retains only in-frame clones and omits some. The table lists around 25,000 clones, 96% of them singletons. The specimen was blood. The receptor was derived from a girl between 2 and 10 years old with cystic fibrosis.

DNA for the CDR3: TGTGCCAGCGGTCGAGGGAACACTGAAGCTTTCTTT. It codes for CASGRGNTEAFF. V gene TRBV6-5 combines with J gene TRBJ1-1; no clear D gene. Germline V gene sequence: CDR1 MNHEY, CDR2 SVGAGI. This CDR3 has 12 amino acids. Between the trimmed V and J ends, which lost 8 bases and 1 base, there was a span of 8 bases.